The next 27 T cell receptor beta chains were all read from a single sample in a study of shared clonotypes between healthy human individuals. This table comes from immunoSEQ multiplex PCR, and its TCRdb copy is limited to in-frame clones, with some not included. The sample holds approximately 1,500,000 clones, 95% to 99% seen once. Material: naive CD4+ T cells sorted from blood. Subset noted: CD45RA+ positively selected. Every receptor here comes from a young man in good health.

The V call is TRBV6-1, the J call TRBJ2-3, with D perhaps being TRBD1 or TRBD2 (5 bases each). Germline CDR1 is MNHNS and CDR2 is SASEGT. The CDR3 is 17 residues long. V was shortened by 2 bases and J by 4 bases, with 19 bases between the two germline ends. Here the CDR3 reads CASSERGWGLGADTQYF. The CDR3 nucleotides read TGTGCCAGCAGTGAACGGGGTTGGGGCTTGGGGGCAGATACGCAGTATTTT.

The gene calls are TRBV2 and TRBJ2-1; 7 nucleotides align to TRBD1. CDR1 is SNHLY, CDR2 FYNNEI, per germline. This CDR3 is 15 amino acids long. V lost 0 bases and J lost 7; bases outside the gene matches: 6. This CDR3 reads CASSEARGQPNEQFF. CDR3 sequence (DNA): TGTGCCAGCAGTGAAGCTAGGGGGCAACCAAATGAGCAGTTCTTC.

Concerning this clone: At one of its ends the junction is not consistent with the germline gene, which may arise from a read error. CDR3 DNA sequence: TGTGCCAGCAGTTTAGGACTAGTCCCTTCCCGTGAGCAGTTCTTC. The encoded protein is CASSLGLVPSREQFF. The chain carries TRBV7-6 and TRBJ2-1, with TRBD2 identical over 7 bases. Germline-derived CDR1 and CDR2 are SGHVS and FNYEAQ. There are 15 residues in the CDR3.

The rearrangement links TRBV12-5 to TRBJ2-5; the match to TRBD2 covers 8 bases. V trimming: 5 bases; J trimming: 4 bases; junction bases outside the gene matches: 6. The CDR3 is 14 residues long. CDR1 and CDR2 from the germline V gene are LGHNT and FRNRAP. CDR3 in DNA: TGTGCTAGTGGTCGAGCGGGAGTGGGAGAGACCCAGTACTTC. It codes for CASGRAGVGETQYF.

Written as DNA, the CDR3 is TGTGCCAGCAGTTTAATAGGGTTTGAGCAGTTCTTC. It yields the protein CASSLIGFEQFF. This chain links TRBV27 with TRBJ2-1; D ambiguous. Looked up from germline, CDR1 is MNHEY and CDR2 is SMNVEV (reference sequence). Trimming stripped 2 bases from V and 9 bases from J, with 8 bases between. CDR3 size: 12 residues.

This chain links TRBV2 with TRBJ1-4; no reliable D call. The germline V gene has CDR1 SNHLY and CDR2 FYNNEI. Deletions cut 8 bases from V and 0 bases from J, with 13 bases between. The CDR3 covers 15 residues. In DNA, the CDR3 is TGTGCCAGCCACGCCAGGAGTTCAACTAATGAAAAACTGTTTTTT. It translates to CASHARSSTNEKLFF.

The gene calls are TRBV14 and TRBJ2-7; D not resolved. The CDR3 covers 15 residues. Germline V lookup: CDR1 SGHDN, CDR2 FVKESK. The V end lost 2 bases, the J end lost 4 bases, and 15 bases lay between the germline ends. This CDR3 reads CASSQYPGQRYEQYF. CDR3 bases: TGTGCCAGCAGCCAATACCCGGGTCAGAGGTACGAGCAGTACTTC.

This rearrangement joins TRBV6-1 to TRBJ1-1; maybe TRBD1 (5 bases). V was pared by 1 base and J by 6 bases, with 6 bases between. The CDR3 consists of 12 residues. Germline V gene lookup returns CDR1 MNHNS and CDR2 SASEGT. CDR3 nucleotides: TGTGCCAGCAGTGAAGGCAGGGCTGAAGCTTTCTTT. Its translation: CASSEGRAEAFF.

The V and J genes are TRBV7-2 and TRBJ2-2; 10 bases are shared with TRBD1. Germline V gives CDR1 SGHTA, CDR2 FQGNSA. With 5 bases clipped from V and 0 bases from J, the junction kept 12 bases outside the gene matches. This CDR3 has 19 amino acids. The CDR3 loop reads CASSTPGQGFLSNTGELFF. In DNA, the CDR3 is TGTGCCAGCAGCACCCCGGGACAGGGGTTTCTTTCGAACACCGGGGAGCTGTTTTTT.

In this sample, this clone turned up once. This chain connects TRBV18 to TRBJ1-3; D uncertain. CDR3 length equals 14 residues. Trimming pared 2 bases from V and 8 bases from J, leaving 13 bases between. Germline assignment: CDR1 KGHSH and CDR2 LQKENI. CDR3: CASSPFGDLYTIYF. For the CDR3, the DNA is TGTGCCAGCTCACCATTCGGGGATTTATACACCATATATTTT.

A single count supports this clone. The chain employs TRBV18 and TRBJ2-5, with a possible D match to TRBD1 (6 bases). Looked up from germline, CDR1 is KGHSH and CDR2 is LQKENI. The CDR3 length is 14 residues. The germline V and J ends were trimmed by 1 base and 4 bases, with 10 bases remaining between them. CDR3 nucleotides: TGTGCCAGCTCACCACGAAGGGGGATAGAGACCCAGTACTTC. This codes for CASSPRRGIETQYF.

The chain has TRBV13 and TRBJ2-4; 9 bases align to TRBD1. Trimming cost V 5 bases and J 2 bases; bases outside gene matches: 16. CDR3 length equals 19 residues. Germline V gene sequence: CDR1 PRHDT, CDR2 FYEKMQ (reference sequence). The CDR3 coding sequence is TGTGCCAGCAGCAAGAGCGGGACAGGGATGGGGCTATCCAAAAACATTCAGTACTTC. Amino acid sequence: CASSKSGTGMGLSKNIQYF.

The CDR3 DNA reads as TGTGCCAGCAGCCGCAGGGGACACACCATATATTTT. Residues: CASSRRGHTIYF. The chain has TRBV5-6 and TRBJ1-3; a weak D match, TRBD1 (6 bases). Deletions cut 4 bases from V and 8 bases from J, with 10 bases between. Germline CDR1 SGHDT, CDR2 YYEEEE. This CDR3 region has 12 residues.

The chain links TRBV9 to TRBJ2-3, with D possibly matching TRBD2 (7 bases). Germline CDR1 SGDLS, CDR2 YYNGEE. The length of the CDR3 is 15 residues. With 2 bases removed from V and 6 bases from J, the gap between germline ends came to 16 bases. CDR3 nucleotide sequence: TGTGCCAGCAGCGTGGGGGGGCCTAGCGACGATACGCAGTATTTT. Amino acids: CASSVGGPSDDTQYF.

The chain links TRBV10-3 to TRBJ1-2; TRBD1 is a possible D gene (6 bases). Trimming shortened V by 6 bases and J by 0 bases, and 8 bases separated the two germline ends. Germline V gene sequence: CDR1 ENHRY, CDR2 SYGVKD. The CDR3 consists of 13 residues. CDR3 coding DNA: TGTGCCATCAGCAGGGGAACTAACTATGGCTACACCTTC. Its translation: CAISRGTNYGYTF.

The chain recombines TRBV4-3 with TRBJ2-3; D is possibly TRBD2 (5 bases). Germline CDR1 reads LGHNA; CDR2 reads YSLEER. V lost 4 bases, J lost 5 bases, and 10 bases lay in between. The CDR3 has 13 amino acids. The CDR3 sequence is CASSLLAGDTQYF. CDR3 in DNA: TGCGCCAGCAGCCTCCTTGCGGGAGATACGCAGTATTTT.

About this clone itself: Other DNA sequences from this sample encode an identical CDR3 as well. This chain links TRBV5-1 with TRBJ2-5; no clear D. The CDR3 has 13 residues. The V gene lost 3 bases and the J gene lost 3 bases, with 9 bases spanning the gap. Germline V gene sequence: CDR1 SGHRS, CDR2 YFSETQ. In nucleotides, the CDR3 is TGCGCCAGCAGCTCTAGAGTGGAAGAGACCCAGTACTTC. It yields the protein CASSSRVEETQYF.

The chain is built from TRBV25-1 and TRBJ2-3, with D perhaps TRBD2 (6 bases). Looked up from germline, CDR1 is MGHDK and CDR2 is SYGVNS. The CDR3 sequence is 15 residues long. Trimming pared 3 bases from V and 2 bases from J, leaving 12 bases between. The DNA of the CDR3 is TGTGCCAGCAGTGAGGAAGCGGGTAACACAGATACGCAGTATTTT. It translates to CASSEEAGNTDTQYF.

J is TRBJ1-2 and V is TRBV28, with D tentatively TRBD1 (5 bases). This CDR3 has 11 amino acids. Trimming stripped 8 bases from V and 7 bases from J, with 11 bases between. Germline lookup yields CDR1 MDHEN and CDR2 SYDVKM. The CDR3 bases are TGTGCCAGCGGACCCGGGGGTGGCTACACCTTC. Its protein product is CASGPGGGYTF.

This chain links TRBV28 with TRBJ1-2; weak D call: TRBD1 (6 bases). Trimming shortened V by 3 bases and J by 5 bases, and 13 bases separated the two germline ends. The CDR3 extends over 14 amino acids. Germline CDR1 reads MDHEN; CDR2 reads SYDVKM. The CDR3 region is CASSFGGALYGYTF. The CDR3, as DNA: TGTGCCAGCAGTTTCGGGGGGGCACTTTATGGCTACACCTTC.

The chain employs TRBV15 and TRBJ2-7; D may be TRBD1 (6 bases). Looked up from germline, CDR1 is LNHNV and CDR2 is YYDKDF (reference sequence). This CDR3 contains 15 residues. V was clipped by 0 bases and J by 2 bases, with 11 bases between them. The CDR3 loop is CATSREGSGAYEQYF. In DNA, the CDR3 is TGTGCCACCAGCAGAGAAGGCTCAGGGGCCTACGAGCAGTACTTC.

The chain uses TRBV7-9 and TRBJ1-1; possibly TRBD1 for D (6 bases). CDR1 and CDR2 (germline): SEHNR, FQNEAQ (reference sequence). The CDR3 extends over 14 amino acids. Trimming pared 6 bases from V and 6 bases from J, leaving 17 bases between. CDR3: CASSPGQYVAEAFF. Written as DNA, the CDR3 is TGTGCCAGCAGTCCTGGACAGTATGTTGCTGAAGCTTTCTTT. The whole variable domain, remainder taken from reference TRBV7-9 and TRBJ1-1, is DTGVSQNPRHKITKRGQNVTFRCDPISEHNRLYWYRQTLGQGPEFLTYFQNEAQLEKSRLLSDRFSAERPKGSFSTLEIQRTEQGDSAMYLCASSPGQYVAEAFFGQGTRLTVV.

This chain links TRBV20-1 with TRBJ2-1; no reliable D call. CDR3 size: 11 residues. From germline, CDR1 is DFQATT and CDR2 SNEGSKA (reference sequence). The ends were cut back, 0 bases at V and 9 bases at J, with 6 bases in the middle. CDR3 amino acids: CSARDIGEQFF. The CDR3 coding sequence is TGCAGTGCTAGAGACATAGGTGAGCAGTTCTTC.

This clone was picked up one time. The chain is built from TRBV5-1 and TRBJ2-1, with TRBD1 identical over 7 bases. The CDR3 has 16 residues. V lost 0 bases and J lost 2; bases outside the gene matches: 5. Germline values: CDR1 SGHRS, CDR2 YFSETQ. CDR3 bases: TGCGCCAGCAGCTTGGGCACCGGGACAGCCTACAATGAGCAGTTCTTC. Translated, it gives CASSLGTGTAYNEQFF.

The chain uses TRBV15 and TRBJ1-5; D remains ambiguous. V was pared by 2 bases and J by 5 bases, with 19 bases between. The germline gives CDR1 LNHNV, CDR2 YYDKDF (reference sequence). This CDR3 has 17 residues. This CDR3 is CATSRPSFGRSYQPQHF. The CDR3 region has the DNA TGTGCCACCAGCAGACCGTCGTTCGGCAGGTCTTATCAGCCCCAGCATTTT.

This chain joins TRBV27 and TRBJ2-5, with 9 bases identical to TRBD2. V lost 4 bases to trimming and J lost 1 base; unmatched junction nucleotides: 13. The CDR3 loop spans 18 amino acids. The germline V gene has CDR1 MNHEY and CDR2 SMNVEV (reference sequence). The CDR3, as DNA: TGTGCCAGCAGTTCTTTGAGGCTAGCGGGAACCCGCCAAGAGACCCAGTACTTC. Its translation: CASSSLRLAGTRQETQYF.

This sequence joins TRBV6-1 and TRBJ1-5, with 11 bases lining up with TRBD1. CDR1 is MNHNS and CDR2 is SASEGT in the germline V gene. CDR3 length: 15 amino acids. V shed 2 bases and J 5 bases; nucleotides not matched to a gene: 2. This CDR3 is CASSEWGQGDQPQHF. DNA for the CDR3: TGTGCCAGCAGTGAATGGGGACAGGGGGATCAGCCCCAGCATTTT.